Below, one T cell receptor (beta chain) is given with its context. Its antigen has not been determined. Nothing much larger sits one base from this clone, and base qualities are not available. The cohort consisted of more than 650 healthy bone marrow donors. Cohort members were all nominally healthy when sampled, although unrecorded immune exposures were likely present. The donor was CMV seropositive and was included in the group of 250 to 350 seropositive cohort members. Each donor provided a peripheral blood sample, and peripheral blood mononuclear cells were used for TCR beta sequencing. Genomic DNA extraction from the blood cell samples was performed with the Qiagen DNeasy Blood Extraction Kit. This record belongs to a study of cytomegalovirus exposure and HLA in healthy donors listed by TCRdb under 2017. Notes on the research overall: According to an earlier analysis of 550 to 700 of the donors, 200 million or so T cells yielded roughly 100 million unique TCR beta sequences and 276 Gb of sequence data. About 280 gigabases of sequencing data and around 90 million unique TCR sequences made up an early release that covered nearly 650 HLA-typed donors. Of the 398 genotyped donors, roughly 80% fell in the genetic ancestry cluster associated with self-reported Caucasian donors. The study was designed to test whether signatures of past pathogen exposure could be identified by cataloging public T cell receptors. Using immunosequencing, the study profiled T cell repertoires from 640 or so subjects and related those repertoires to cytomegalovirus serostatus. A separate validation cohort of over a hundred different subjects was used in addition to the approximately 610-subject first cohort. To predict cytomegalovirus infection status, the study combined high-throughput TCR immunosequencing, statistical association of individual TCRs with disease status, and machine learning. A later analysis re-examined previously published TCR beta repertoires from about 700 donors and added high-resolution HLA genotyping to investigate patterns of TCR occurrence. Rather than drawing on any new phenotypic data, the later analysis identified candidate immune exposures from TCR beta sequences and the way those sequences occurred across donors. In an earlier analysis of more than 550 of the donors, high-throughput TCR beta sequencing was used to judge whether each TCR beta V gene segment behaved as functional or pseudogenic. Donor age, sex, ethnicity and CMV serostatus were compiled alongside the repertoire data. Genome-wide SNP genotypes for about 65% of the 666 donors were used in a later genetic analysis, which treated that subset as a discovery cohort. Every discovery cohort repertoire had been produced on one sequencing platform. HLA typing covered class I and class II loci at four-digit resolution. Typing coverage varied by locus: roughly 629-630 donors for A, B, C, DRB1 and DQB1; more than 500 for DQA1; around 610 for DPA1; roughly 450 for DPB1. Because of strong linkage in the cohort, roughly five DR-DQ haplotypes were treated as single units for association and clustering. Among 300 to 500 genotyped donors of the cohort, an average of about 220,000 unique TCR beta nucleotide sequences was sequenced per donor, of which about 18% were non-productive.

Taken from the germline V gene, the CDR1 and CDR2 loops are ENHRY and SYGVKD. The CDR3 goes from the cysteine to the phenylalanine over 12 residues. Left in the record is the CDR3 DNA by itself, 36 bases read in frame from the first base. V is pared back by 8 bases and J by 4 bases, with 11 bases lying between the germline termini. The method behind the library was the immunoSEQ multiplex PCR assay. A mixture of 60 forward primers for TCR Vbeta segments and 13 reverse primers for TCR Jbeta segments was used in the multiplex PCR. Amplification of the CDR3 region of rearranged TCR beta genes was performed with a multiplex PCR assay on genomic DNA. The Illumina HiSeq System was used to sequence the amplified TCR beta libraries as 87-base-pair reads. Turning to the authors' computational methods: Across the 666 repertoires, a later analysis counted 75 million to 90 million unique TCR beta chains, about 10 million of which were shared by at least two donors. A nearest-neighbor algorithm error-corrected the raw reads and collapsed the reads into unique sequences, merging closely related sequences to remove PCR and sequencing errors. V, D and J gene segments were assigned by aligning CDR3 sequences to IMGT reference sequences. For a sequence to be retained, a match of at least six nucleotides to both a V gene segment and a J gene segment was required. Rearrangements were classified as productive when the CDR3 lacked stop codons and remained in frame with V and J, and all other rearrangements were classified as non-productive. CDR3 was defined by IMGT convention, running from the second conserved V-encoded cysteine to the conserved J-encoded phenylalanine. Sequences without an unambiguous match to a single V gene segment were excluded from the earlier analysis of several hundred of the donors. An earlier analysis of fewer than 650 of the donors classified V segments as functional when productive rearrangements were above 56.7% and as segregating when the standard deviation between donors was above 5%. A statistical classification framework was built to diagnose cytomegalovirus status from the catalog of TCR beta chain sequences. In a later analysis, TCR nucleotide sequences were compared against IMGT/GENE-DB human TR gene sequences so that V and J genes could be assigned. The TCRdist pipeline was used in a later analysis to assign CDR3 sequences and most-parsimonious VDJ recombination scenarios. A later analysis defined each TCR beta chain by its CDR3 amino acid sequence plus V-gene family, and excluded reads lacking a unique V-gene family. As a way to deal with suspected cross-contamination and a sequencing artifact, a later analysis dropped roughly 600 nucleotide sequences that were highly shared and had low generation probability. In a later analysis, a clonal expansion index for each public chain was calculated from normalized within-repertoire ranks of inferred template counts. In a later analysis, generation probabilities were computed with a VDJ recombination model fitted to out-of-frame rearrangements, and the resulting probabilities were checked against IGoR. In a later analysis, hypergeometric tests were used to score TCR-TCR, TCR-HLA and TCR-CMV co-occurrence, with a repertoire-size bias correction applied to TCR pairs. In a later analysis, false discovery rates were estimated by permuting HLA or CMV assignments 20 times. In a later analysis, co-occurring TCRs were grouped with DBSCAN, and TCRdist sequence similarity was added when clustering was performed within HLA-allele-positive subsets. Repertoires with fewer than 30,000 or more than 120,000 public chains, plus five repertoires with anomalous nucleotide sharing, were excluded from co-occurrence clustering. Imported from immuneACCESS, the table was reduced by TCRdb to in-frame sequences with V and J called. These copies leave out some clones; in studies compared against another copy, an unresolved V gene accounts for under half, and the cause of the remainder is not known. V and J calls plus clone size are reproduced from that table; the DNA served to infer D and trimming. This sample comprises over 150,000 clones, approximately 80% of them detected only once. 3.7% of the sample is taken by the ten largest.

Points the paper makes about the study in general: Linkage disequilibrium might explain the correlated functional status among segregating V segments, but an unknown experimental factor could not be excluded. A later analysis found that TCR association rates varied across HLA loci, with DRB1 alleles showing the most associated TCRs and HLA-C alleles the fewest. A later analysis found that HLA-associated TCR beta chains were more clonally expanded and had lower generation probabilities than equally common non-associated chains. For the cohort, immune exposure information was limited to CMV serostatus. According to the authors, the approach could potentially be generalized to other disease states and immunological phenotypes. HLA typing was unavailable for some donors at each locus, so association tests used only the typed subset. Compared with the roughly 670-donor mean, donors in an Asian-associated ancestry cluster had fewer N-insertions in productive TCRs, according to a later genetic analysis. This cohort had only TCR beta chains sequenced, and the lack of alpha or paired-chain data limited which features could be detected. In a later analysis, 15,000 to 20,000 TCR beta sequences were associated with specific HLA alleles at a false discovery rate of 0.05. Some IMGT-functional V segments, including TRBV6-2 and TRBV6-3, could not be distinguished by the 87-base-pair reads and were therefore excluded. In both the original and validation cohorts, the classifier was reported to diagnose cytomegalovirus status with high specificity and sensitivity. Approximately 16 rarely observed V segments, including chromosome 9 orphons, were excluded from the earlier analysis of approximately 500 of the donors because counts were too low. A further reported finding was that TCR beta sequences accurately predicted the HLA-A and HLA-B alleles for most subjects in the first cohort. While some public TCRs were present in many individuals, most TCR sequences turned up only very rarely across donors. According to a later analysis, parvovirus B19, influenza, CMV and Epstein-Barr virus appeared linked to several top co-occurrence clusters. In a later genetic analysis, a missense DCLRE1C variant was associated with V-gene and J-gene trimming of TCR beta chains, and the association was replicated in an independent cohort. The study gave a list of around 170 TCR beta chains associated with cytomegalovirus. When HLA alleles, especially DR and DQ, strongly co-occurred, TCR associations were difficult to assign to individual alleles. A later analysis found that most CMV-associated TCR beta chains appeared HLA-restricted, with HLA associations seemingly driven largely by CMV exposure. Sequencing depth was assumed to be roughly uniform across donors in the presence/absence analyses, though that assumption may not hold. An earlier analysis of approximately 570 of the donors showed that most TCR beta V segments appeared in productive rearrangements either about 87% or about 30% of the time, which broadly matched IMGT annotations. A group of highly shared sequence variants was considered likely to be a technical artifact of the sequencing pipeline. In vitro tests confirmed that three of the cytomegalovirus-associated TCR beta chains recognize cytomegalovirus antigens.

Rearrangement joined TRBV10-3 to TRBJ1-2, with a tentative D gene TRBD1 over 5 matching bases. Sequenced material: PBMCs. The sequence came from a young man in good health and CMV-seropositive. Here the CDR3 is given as CAIQSGIYGYTF. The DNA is TGTGCCATCCAATCAGGGATCTATGGCTACACCTTC.